This entry lists 17 T cell receptor beta chains sequenced from one sample in a study of cytomegalovirus exposure and HLA in healthy donors. PCR used 60 Vbeta primers and 13 Jbeta primers. Generated by immunoSEQ multiplex PCR, the TCRdb table keeps only in-frame clones and is missing some. The repertoire holds about 190,000 clones, with around 75% as singletons. The specimen was PBMCs. The origin of the receptors is a woman younger than 45 in good health and CMV-seronegative.

V gene TRBV19 combines with J gene TRBJ2-5, with 7 bases fitting TRBD1. The CDR3 is 13 residues long. The V gene end was trimmed by 5 bases and the J gene end by 5 bases; junction bases not matched to a gene: 5. Germline V lookup: CDR1 LNHDA, CDR2 SQIVND (reference sequence). CDR3 in DNA: TGTGCCAGTAGTGTCGACAGGGAGGAGACCCAGTACTTC. Encoded protein: CASSVDREETQYF.

This rearrangement joins TRBV27 to TRBJ2-7; 7 bases fit TRBD1. Germline V gene sequence: CDR1 MNHEY, CDR2 SMNVEV (reference sequence). The CDR3 length is 15 residues. V was clipped by 3 bases and J by 2 bases; unmatched bases: 7. The CDR3 DNA is TGTGCCAGCAGTTTTCGACAGGGTCTGACCTACGAGCAGTACTTC. It encodes CASSFRQGLTYEQYF.

J is TRBJ2-7 and V is TRBV7-8; 11 nucleotides match TRBD2. CDR1 is SGHVS and CDR2 is FQNEAQ in the germline V gene. The CDR3 is 18 residues long. Unmatched junction bases numbered 14, after V lost 2 bases and J lost 5 bases. The CDR3 DNA follows: TGTGCCAGCAGCTTAAGGCTAGCGGGAGGTGTGCCGAACGACGAGCAGTACTTC. This codes for CASSLRLAGGVPNDEQYF.

A single count supports this clone. The rearrangement joins TRBV7-2 to TRBJ2-3; D is unresolved. Per the germline V gene, CDR1 is SGHTA and CDR2 is FQGNSA. V lost 3 bases and J lost 2, with 24 bases in between. This CDR3 contains 19 residues. As DNA, the CDR3 is TGTGCCAGCAGCTTTTCGTTCCAGTACCCACCCAACCCCACAGATACGCAGTATTTT. Its translation is CASSFSFQYPPNPTDTQYF. Filled out from reference TRBV7-2 and TRBJ2-3, the complete variable domain reads GAGVSQSPSNKVTEKGKDVELRCDPISGHTALYWYRQSLGQGLEFLIYFQGNSAPDKSGLPSDRFSAERTGGSVSTLTIQRTQQEDSAVYLCASSFSFQYPPNPTDTQYFGPGTRLTVL.

The chain employs TRBV4-3 and TRBJ1-2, with D tentatively TRBD1 (5 bases). CDR1 LGHNA and CDR2 YSLEER come from the germline V gene. This CDR3 has 14 residues. Trimming stripped 4 bases from V and 7 bases from J, with 16 bases between. The CDR3 protein is CASSLSRVTSGYTF. The CDR3 bases are TGCGCCAGCAGCCTTAGCAGGGTGACTTCTGGCTACACCTTC.

V gene TRBV6-1 combines with J gene TRBJ2-7, with no clear D. The V end lost 5 bases, the J end lost 3 bases, and 17 bases lay between the germline ends. The CDR3 is 15 amino acids. Germline values: CDR1 MNHNS, CDR2 SASEGT. The CDR3 nucleotides read TGTGCCAGCAGTTCCCGGGTCAAGACTTTCTACGAGCAGTACTTC. Its translation: CASSSRVKTFYEQYF.

A few counts support this clone. Other DNA sequences in this specimen translate into the identical CDR3. The V and J genes are TRBV5-4 and TRBJ1-2; 7 bases align to TRBD1. From germline, CDR1 is SGHNT and CDR2 YYREEE (reference sequence). This CDR3 is built from 13 residues. V shed 0 bases, J shed 4 bases, and the junction held 0 bases outside the gene matches. CDR3 protein: CASSLDRGYGYTF. The CDR3 region has the DNA TGTGCCAGCAGCTTGGACAGGGGCTATGGCTACACCTTC.

The genes are TRBV19 and TRBJ1-4; 9 bases align to TRBD1. The CDR3 loop spans 17 amino acids. Germline V gene sequence: CDR1 LNHDA, CDR2 SQIVND (reference sequence). With V trimmed by 4 bases and J by 10 bases, 16 bases remained unmatched. CDR3 in DNA: TGTGCCAGTAGTACAACCGGGACAGGGAGAAGGGAGGGAAAACTGTTTTTT. The encoded protein is CASSTTGTGRREGKLFF.

This clone has only a few counts. The chain recombines TRBV29-1 with TRBJ2-1, with TRBD2 matching over 7 bases. Germline CDR1 SQVTM, CDR2 ANQGSEA. CDR3 length: 12 amino acids. V lost 6 bases and J lost 5; bases outside the gene matches: 4. The CDR3 loop is CSVAGLHNEQFF. The CDR3 nucleotides are TGCAGCGTAGCGGGACTTCACAATGAGCAGTTCTTC.

The rearrangement uses TRBV19 and TRBJ1-1; D call uncertain. Germline CDR1 LNHDA, CDR2 SQIVND (reference sequence). This CDR3 contains 15 residues. The V end lost 1 base, the J end lost 3 bases, and 12 bases lay between the germline ends. The CDR3 protein is CASSIVGSGYTEAFF. The CDR3 nucleotides are TGTGCCAGTAGTATAGTTGGCAGCGGATACACTGAAGCTTTCTTT.

This chain joins TRBV19 and TRBJ2-1; TRBD2 matches 7 bases. Losses at the gene ends were 4 bases for V and 3 bases for J; bases not matched to a gene: 6. The CDR3 extends over 15 amino acids. Germline V lookup: CDR1 LNHDA, CDR2 SQIVND (reference sequence). Here the CDR3 DNA reads TGTGCCAGTAGTAGGGCTAGCGGTATCTACAATGAGCAGTTCTTC. Translating it yields CASSRASGIYNEQFF.

This clone was counted once. The chain combines TRBV5-1 with TRBJ2-1; D gene unclear. Germline V gene lookup returns CDR1 SGHRS and CDR2 YFSETQ. The CDR3 runs 14 residues. V lost 0 bases and J 2 bases, leaving 6 bases between the germline ends. CDR3 protein: CASSLAPAYNEQFF. CDR3 sequence (DNA): TGCGCCAGCAGCTTGGCCCCGGCCTACAATGAGCAGTTCTTC.

The chain carries TRBV7-2 and TRBJ2-1, with D possibly being TRBD1 (5 bases). Germline lookup yields CDR1 SGHTA and CDR2 FQGNSA. V dropped 1 base and J dropped 9 bases, with 16 bases sitting between them. The CDR3 sequence is 15 residues long. The CDR3 bases are TGTGCCAGCAGCTTAGACTCCAGGGAAAGGGGTGAGCAGTTCTTC. This translates into CASSLDSRERGEQFF.

This clone turned up a few times. Here the CDR3 reads CASSLVLITSTDTQYF. The CDR3 DNA follows: TGTGCCAGCAGCTTAGTACTCATCACTAGCACAGATACGCAGTATTTT. The V and J genes are TRBV7-9 and TRBJ2-3; D is unclear. The CDR3 consists of 16 residues. V was pared by 1 base and J by 0 bases, with 11 bases between. Per germline, CDR1 SEHNR and CDR2 FQNEAQ (reference sequence).

The chain links TRBV5-4 to TRBJ2-5; a possible D gene is TRBD1 (6 bases). CDR1 SGHNT and CDR2 YYREEE come from the germline V gene (reference sequence). The CDR3 sequence is 13 residues long. V dropped 4 bases and J dropped 4 bases, with 11 bases sitting between them. CDR3 amino acids: CASSPAGVETQYF. DNA of the CDR3: TGTGCCAGCAGCCCGGCAGGGGTAGAGACCCAGTACTTC.

The chain links TRBV29-1 to TRBJ2-1, with D maybe TRBD1 (6 bases). CDR1 SQVTM and CDR2 ANQGSEA come from the germline V gene. This CDR3 spans 12 amino acids. The V end lost 6 bases, the J end lost 7 bases, and 13 bases lay between the germline ends. The CDR3 nucleotides are TGCAGCGTCAGCACAGGGTGGAATGAGCAGTTCTTC. This sequence encodes CSVSTGWNEQFF.

The gene calls are TRBV2 and TRBJ1-1, with a possible D match to TRBD1 (5 bases). Trimming stripped 7 bases from V and 3 bases from J, with 15 bases between. The length of the CDR3 is 14 residues. In germline, CDR1 is SNHLY, CDR2 FYNNEI. The CDR3 nucleotides read TGTGCCAGCATATTCCAGGGAGGGTACACTGAAGCTTTCTTT. As protein: CASIFQGGYTEAFF.